The T cell receptor beta chain under discussion was sequenced for a study of blood T cell repertoires in COVID-19. Study-wide context: PBMCs, B-cell-depleted T cells, or T cells provided the cDNA or gDNA that made up the material.

The participants were between about 18 and 90 years old and came from 24 US areas. Each participant's cohort was designated according to participant-reported clinical history. Authors' data handling: Cell counts per sample came from amplifying reference gene primers. The assay was immunoSEQ multiplex PCR, and TCRdb's table has in-frame clones only and misses some. V and J calls and clone size are as listed in that table; D and trimming were resolved from the DNA. The table shows approximately 210,000 clones, with around 80% occurring only once. Germline loops: CDR1 SNHLY, CDR2 FYNNEI. The CDR3 sequence is 16 residues long. With 5 bases clipped from V and 5 bases from J, the junction kept 4 bases outside the gene matches.

The rearrangement joins TRBV2 to TRBJ2-2, with 14 bases aligning to TRBD2. The source is a man in his thirties or forties with acute COVID-19. Sequenced sample: PBMCs or T cells enriched from blood (not recorded which). The chain's CDR3 is CASSHRLAGGTGELFF. The CDR3 bases are TGTGCCAGCAGTCATCGACTAGCGGGGGGGACCGGGGAGCTGTTTTTT. Full variable domain (missing parts from reference TRBV2 and TRBJ2-2): EPEVTQTPSHQVTQMGQEVILRCVPISNHLYFYWYRQILGQKVEFLVSFYNNEISEKSEIFDDQFSVERPDGSNFTLKIRSTKLEDSAMYFCASSHRLAGGTGELFFGEGSRLTVL.